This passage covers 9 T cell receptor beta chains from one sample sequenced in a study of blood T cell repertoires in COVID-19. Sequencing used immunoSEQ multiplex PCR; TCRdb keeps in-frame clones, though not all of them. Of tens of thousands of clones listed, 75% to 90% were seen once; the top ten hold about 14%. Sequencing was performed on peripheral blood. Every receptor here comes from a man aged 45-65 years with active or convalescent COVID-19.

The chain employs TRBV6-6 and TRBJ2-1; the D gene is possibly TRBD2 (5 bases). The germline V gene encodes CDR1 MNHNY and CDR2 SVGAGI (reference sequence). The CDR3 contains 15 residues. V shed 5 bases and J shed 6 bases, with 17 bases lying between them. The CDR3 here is CASSGPLRGGNEQFF. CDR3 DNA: TGTGCCAGCAGTGGGCCGCTTAGAGGAGGCAATGAGCAGTTCTTC.

The CDR3 sequence: CATSDAAGTSGEETQYF. In DNA, the CDR3 is TGTGCCACCAGTGATGCCGCCGGGACTAGCGGAGAAGAGACCCAGTACTTC. The gene calls are TRBV24-1 and TRBJ2-5, with TRBD2 matching 11 bases. Germline values: CDR1 KGHDR, CDR2 SFDVKD. With 3 bases clipped from V and 3 bases from J, the junction kept 8 bases outside the gene matches. The CDR3 totals 17 residues.

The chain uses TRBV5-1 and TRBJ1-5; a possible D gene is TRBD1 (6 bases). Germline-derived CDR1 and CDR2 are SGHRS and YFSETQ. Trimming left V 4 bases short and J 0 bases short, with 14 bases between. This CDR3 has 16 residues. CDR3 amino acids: CASSPLQGFSNQPQHF. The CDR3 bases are TGCGCCAGCAGCCCGTTACAGGGATTTAGCAATCAGCCCCAGCATTTT.

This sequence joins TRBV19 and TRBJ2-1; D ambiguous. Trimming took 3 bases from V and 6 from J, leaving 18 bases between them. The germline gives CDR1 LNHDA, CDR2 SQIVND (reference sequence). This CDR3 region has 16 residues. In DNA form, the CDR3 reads TGTGCCAGTAGTATTCTGGAAGAGACTGGCTCCAATGAGCAGTTCTTC. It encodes CASSILEETGSNEQFF.

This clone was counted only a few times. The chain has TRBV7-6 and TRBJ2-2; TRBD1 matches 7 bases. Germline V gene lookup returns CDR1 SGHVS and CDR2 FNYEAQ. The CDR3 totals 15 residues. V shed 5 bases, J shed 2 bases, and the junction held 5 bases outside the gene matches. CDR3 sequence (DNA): TGTGCCAGCAGCCGGGGACAGCCCAACACCGGGGAGCTGTTTTTT. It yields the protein CASSRGQPNTGELFF.

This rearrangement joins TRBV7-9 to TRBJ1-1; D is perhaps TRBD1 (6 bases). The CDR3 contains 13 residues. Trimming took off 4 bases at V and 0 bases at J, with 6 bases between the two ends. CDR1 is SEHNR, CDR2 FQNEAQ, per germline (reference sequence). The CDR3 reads CASSYRVNTEAFF. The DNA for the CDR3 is TGTGCCAGCAGCTACAGGGTGAACACTGAAGCTTTCTTT.

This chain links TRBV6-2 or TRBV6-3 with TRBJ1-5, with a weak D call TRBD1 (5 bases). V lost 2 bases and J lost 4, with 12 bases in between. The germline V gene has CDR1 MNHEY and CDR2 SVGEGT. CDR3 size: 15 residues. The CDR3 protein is CASSYAGGANQPQHF. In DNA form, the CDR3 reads TGTGCCAGCAGTTACGCGGGAGGGGCTAATCAGCCCCAGCATTTT.

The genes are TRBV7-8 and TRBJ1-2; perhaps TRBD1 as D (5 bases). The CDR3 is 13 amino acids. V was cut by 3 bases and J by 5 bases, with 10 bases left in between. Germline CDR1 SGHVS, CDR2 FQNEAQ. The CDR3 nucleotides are TGTGCCAGCAGCTTGGGGGGGTCGTATGGCTACACCTTC. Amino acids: CASSLGGSYGYTF.

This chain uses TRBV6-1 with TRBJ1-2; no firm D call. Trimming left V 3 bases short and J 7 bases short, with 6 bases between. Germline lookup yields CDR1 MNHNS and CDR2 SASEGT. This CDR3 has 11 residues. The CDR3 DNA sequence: TGTGCCAGCAGTGACCTAGGTGGCTACACCTTC. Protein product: CASSDLGGYTF.